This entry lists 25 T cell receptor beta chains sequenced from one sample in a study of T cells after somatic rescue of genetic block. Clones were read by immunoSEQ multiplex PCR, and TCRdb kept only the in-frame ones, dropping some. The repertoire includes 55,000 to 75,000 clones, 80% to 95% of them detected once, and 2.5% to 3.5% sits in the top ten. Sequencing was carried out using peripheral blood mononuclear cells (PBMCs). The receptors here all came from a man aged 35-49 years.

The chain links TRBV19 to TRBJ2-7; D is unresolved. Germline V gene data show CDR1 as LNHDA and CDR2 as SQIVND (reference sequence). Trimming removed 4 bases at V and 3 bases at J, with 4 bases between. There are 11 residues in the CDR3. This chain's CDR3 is CASSSLYEQYF. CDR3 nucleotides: TGTGCCAGTAGTAGCCTCTACGAGCAGTACTTC.

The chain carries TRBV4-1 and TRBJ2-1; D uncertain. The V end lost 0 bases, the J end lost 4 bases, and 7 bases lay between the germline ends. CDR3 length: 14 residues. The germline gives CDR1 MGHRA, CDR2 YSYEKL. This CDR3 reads CASSQEFLYNEQFF. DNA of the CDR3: TGCGCCAGCAGCCAAGAATTCCTGTACAATGAGCAGTTCTTC.

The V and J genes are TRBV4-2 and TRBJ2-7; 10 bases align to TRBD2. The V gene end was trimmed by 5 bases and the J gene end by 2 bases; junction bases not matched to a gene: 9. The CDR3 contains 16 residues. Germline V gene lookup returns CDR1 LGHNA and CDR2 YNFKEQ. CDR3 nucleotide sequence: TGTGCCAGCAGCTCGGCTAGCGGGAGTACGGCCTACGAGCAGTACTTC. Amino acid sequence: CASSSASGSTAYEQYF.

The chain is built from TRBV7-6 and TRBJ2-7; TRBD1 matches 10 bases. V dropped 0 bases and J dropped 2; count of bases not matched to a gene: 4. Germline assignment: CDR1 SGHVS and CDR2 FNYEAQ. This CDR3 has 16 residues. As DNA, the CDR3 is TGTGCCAGCAGCTTAGCGAAGGGACAGGGGACCTACGAGCAGTACTTC. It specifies CASSLAKGQGTYEQYF.

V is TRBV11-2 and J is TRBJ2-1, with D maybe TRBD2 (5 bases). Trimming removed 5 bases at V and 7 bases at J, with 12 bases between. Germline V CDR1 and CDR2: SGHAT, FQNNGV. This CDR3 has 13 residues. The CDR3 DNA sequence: TGTGCCAGCAGCCAGGAGGTTTGGAATGAGCAGTTCTTC. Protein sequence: CASSQEVWNEQFF. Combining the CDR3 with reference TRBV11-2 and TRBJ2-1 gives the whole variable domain EAGVAQSPRYKIIEKRQSVAFWCNPISGHATLYWYQQILGQGPKLLIQFQNNGVVDDSQLPKDRFSAERLKGVDSTLKIQPAKLEDSAVYLCASSQEVWNEQFFGPGTRLTVL.

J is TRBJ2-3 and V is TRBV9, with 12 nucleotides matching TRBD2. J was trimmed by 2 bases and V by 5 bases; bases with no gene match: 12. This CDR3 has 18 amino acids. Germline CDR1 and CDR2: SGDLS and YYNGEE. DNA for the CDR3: TGTGCCAGCAGTTCCGGGACTAGCGGGCATTATTACACAGATACGCAGTATTTT. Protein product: CASSSGTSGHYYTDTQYF.

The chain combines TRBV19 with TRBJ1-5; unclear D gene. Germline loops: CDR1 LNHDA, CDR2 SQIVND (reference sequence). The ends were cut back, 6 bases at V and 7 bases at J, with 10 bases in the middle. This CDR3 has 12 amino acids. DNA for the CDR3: TGTGCCAGTAGCTCCGGGTTGCAGCCCCAGCATTTT. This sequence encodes CASSSGLQPQHF. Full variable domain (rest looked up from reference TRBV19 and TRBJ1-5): DGGITQSPKYLFRKEGQNVTLSCEQNLNHDAMYWYRQDPGQGLRLIYYSQIVNDFQKGDIAEGYSVSREKKESFPLTVTSAQKNPTAFYLCASSSGLQPQHFGDGTRLSIL.

The CDR3 DNA follows: TGCGCCAGCAGCCAAGATTACTCGTCGGGGGGCTCCTACAATGAGCAGTTCTTC. Its translation: CASSQDYSSGGSYNEQFF. The chain is built from TRBV4-1 and TRBJ2-1, with TRBD2 matching over 7 bases. V lost 0 bases and J lost 0; bases outside the gene matches: 8. Looked up from germline, CDR1 is MGHRA and CDR2 is YSYEKL. The length of the CDR3 is 18 residues.

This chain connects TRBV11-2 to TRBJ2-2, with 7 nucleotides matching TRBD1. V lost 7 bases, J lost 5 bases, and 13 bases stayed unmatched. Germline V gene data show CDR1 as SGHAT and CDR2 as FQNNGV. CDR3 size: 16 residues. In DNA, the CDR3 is TGTGCCAGCACCCTACTAGGGGGCGGCGCAACCGGGGAGCTGTTTTTT. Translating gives CASTLLGGGATGELFF.

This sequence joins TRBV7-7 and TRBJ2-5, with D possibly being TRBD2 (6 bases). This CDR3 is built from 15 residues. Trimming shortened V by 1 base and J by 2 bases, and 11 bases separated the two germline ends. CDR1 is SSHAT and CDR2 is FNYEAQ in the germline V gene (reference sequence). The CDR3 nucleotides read TGTGCCAGCAGCTTAGGGGCAGGGAGGCAAGAGACCCAGTACTTC. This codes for CASSLGAGRQETQYF.

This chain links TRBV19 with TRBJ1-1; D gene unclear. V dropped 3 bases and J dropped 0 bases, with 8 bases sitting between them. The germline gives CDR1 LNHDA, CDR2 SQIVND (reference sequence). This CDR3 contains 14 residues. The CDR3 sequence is CASSIAVLNTEAFF. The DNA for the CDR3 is TGTGCCAGTAGTATTGCGGTGTTGAACACTGAAGCTTTCTTT.

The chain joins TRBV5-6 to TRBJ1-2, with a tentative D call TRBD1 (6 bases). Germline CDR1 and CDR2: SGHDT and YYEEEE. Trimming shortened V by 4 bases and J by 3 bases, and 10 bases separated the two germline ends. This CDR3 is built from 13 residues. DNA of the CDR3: TGTGCCAGCAGCCTTAGGGGGGACTATGGCTACACCTTC. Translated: CASSLRGDYGYTF.

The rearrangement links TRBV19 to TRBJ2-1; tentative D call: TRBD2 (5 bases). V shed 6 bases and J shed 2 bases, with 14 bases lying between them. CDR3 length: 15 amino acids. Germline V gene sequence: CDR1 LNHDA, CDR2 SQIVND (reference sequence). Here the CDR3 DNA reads TGTGCCAGTAGGGACTTACTCGGGACCTACAATGAGCAGTTCTTC. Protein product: CASRDLLGTYNEQFF.

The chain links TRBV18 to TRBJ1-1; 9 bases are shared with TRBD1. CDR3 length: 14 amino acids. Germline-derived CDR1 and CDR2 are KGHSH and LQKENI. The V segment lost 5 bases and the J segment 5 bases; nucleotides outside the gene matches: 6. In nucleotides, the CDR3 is TGTGCCAGCTCATTTGGGACAGGGTTTACTGAAGCTTTCTTT. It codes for CASSFGTGFTEAFF.

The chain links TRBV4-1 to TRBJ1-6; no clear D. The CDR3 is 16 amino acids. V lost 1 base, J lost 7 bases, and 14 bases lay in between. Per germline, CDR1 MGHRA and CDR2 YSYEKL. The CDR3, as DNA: TGCGCCAGCAGCCAAGTCCCGGGGTTGGAAAATTCACCCCTCCACTTT. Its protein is CASSQVPGLENSPLHF.

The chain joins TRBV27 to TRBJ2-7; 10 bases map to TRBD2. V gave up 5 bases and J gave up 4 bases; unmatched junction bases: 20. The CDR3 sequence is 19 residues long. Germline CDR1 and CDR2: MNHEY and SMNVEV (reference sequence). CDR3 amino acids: CASSPKIGVAGGLSYEQYF. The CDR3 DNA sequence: TGTGCCAGCAGTCCCAAAATCGGGGTAGCGGGGGGACTTTCATACGAGCAGTACTTC.

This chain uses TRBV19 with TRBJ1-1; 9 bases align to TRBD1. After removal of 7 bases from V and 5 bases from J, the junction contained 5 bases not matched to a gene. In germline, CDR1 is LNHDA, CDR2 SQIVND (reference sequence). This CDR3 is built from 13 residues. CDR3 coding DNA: TGTGCCAGTAATACAGGGGGCGGGACTGAAGCTTTCTTT. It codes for CASNTGGGTEAFF.

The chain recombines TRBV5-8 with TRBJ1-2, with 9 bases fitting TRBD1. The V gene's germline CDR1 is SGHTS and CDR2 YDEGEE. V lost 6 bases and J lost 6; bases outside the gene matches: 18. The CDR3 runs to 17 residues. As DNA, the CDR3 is TGTGCCAGCAACCTGGGACAGGGAAGGATTCAGGAGCATGGCTACACCTTC. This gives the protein CASNLGQGRIQEHGYTF. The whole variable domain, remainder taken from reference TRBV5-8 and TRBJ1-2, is EAGVTQSPTHLIKTRGQQATLRCSPISGHTSVYWYQQALGLGLQFLLWYDEGEERNRGNFPPRFSGRQFPNYSSELNVNALELEDSALYLCASNLGQGRIQEHGYTFGSGTRLTVV.

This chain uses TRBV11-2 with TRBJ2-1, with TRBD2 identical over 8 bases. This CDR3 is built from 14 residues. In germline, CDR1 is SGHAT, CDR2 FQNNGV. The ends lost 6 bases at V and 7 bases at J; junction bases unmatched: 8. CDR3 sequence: CASRAGTGGNEQFF. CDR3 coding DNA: TGTGCCAGCAGGGCCGGGACGGGGGGGAATGAGCAGTTCTTC.

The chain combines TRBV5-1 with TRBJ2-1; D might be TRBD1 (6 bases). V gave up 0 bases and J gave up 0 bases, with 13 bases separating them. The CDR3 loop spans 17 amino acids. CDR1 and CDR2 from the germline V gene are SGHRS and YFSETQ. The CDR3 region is CASSLAGVGTSYNEQFF. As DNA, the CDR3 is TGCGCCAGCAGCTTGGCAGGGGTAGGAACCTCCTACAATGAGCAGTTCTTC.

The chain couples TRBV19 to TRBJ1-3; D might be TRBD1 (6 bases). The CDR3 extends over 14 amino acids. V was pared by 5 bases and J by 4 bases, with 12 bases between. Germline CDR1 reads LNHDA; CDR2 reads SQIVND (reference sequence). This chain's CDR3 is CASSGGASGNTIYF. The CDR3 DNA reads TGTGCCAGTAGTGGGGGGGCTTCGGGAAACACCATATATTTT.

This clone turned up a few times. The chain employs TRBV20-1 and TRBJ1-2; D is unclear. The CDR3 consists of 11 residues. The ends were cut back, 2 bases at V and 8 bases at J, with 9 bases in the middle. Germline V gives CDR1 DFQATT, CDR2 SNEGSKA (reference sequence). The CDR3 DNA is TGCAGTGCTAGATGGGTTGGCGGCTACACCTTC. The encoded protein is CSARWVGGYTF.

CDR3 DNA sequence: TGCGCCAGCAGCTTGCTTGGGGACTCTGGAAACACCATATATTTT. Residues: CASSLLGDSGNTIYF. The chain is built from TRBV5-1 and TRBJ1-3; D gene unclear. This CDR3 is built from 15 residues. Per germline, CDR1 SGHRS and CDR2 YFSETQ. Trimming cost V 1 base and J 0 bases, with 8 bases left between them. Based on the CDR3 plus reference TRBV5-1 and TRBJ1-3, the full variable domain is KAGVTQTPRYLIKTRGQQVTLSCSPISGHRSVSWYQQTPGQGLQFLFEYFSETQRNKGNFPGRFSGRQFSNSRSEMNVSTLELGDSALYLCASSLLGDSGNTIYFGEGSWLTVV.

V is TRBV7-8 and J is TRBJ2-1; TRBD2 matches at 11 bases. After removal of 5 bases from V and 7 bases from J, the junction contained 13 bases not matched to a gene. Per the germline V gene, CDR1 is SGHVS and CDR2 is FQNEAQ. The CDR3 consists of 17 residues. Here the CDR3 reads CASSARNLAGGGNEQFF. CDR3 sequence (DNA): TGTGCCAGCAGCGCCAGAAACCTAGCGGGGGGCGGGAATGAGCAGTTCTTC.

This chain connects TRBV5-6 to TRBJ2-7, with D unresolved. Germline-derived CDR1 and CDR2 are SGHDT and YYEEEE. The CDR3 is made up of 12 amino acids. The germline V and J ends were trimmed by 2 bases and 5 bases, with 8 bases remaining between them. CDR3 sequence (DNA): TGTGCCAGCAGCTTTGAAAGGGACGAGCAGTACTTC. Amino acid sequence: CASSFERDEQYF.